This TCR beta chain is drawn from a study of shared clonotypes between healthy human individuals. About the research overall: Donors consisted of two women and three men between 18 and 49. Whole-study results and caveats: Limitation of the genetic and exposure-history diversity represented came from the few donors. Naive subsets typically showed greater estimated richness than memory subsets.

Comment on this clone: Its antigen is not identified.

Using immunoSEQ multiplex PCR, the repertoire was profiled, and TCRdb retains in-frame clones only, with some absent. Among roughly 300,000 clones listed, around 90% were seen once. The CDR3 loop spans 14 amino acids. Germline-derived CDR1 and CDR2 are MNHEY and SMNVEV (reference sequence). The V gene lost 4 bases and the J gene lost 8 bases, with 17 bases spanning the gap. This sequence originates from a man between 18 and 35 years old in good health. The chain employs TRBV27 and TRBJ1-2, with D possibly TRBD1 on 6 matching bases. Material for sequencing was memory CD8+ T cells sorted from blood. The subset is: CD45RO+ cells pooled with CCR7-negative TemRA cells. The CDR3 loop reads CASSSGADLKGYTF. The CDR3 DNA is TGTGCCAGCAGTTCAGGGGCGGACTTGAAGGGCTACACCTTC.